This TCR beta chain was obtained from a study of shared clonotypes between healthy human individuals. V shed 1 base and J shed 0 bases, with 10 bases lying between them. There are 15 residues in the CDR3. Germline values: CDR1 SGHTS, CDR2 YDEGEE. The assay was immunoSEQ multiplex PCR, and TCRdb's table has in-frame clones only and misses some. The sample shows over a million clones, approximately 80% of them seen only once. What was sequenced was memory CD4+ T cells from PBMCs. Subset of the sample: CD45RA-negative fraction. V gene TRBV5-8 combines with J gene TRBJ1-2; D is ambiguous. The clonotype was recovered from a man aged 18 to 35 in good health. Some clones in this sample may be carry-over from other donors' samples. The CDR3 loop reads CASSLLVGANYGYTF. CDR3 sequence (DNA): TGTGCCAGCAGCTTGCTCGTCGGTGCTAACTATGGCTACACCTTC.